The clone carrying this T cell receptor (beta chain) was observed once. This CDR3 contains 16 residues. V was clipped by 6 bases and J by 8 bases; unmatched bases: 20. CDR1 SQVTM and CDR2 ANQGSEA come from the germline V gene. The data belong to a study of blood T cell repertoires in COVID-19. Some clones are missing from TCRdb's copy, which holds only in-frame ones; the method was immunoSEQ multiplex PCR. The sample yields some 110,000 clones, 75% to 90% seen once. This rearrangement joins TRBV29-1 to TRBJ1-2, with TRBD1 matching over 8 bases. The source of this sequence is a man aged 30 to 45 with acute or convalescent COVID-19. Sequenced material: peripheral blood. The CDR3 sequence is CSVPTGTGFGPGGYTF. CDR3 bases: TGCAGCGTCCCAACCGGGACAGGATTTGGGCCGGGAGGCTACACCTTC.